The 29 T cell receptor beta chains given below trace back to one sample, sequenced in a study of T cell changes during pregnancy in multiple sclerosis. This table comes from immunoSEQ multiplex PCR, and its TCRdb copy is limited to in-frame clones, with some not included. Among around 40,000 clones listed, over 90% were seen once. The sample consisted of CD4+ T cells from peripheral blood mononuclear cells, taken in the second trimester of pregnancy. The source is a female donor with multiple sclerosis, enrolled in a pregnancy study.

J is TRBJ1-5 and V is TRBV18; 10 bases map to TRBD1. Trimming cost V 7 bases and J 5 bases; bases outside gene matches: 2. Germline V CDR1 and CDR2: KGHSH, LQKENI. CDR3 size: 13 residues. The CDR3 DNA reads as TGTGCCAGCTGTGGGACAGGGGATCAGCCCCAGCATTTT. It translates to CASCGTGDQPQHF.

V is TRBV7-3 and J is TRBJ2-5; 8 bases map to TRBD1. The V gene's germline CDR1 is SGHTA and CDR2 FQGTGA. With 6 bases clipped from V and 4 bases from J, the junction kept 10 bases outside the gene matches. The CDR3 is 15 amino acids. CDR3 sequence (DNA): TGTGCCAGCAGTCCAGACAGGGGAAGGGTAGAGACCCAGTACTTC. Its protein product is CASSPDRGRVETQYF.

The V call is TRBV7-2, the J call TRBJ2-1, with D tentatively TRBD2 (7 bases). Trimming took 0 bases from V and 13 from J, leaving 10 bases between them. The CDR3 is 12 amino acids. The germline V gene encodes CDR1 SGHTA and CDR2 FQGNSA. CDR3 sequence: CASSLAAGAQFF. The CDR3 nucleotides are TGTGCCAGCAGCTTAGCGGCGGGGGCACAGTTCTTC.

As for this clone: Different DNA sequences within this sample yield the same CDR3. V and J are TRBV5-1 and TRBJ2-6, with D perhaps matching TRBD2 (5 bases). This CDR3 is built from 15 residues. The V end was cut by 0 bases, the J end by 3 bases, with 7 bases between. The germline V gene has CDR1 SGHRS and CDR2 YFSETQ. CDR3 protein: CASSLGGSGANVLTF. The CDR3 DNA is TGCGCCAGCAGCTTGGGAGGGAGTGGGGCCAACGTCCTGACTTTC.

The chain combines TRBV2 with TRBJ2-5; 10 nucleotides agree with TRBD1. V lost 4 bases and J lost 4; bases outside the gene matches: 3. This CDR3 region has 14 residues. Germline CDR1 reads SNHLY; CDR2 reads FYNNEI. CDR3 coding DNA: TGTGCCAGCAGTGGAGACAGGGGGCGAGAGACCCAGTACTTC. Its protein is CASSGDRGRETQYF.

The CDR3 region has the DNA TGCGCCAGCAGCTTGGGGACAGGCCAGGTGGCTGAAGCTTTCTTT. Translation gives CASSLGTGQVAEAFF. The rearrangement links TRBV5-1 to TRBJ1-1; 7 bases fit TRBD1. Germline V gives CDR1 SGHRS, CDR2 YFSETQ. CDR3 length: 15 residues. Trimming at V came to 0 bases and at J to 6 bases, leaving 8 bases not matched to a gene.

The rearrangement links TRBV4-1 to TRBJ1-3; the D is unclear. Germline V gene data show CDR1 as MGHRA and CDR2 as YSYEKL. The V and J ends lost 7 bases and 7 bases respectively, with 17 bases between them. The CDR3 covers 14 residues. CDR3 nucleotides: TGCGCCAGCACCCGCGGGGAGGGCACGAACACCATATATTTT. Translated: CASTRGEGTNTIYF.

In DNA, the CDR3 is TGTGCCACCAGCAGAGATAAGACCGTCGACAGGGGTTTCGAGCAGTACTTC. It translates to CATSRDKTVDRGFEQYF. The chain joins TRBV15 to TRBJ2-7; 8 bases match TRBD1. Germline V gene data show CDR1 as LNHNV and CDR2 as YYDKDF (reference sequence). This CDR3 comprises 17 residues. With 0 bases clipped from V and 6 bases from J, the junction kept 13 bases outside the gene matches.

V and J are TRBV18 and TRBJ1-1; weak D call: TRBD1 (5 bases). CDR1 KGHSH and CDR2 LQKENI come from the germline V gene. The germline V and J ends were trimmed by 4 bases and 3 bases, with 9 bases remaining between them. The CDR3 spans 13 residues. The CDR3 DNA reads TGTGCCAGCTCACGCGGGGGGGACACTGAAGCTTTCTTT. Translated: CASSRGGDTEAFF.

V gene TRBV7-2 combines with J gene TRBJ2-3, with TRBD1 identical over 7 bases. CDR1 is SGHTA, CDR2 FQGNSA, per germline. The CDR3 extends over 15 amino acids. V lost 5 bases to trimming and J lost 1 base; unmatched junction nucleotides: 6. CDR3 nucleotide sequence: TGTGCCAGCAGCGAGCGACAGGGCCGCACAGATACGCAGTATTTT. Its protein is CASSERQGRTDTQYF.

The CDR3 bases are TGCGCCAGCAGCCAAGAGTTGGTAGGGCGGGTAGGAAGCTCCTACGAGCAGTACTTC. The encoded protein is CASSQELVGRVGSSYEQYF. The chain links TRBV4-3 to TRBJ2-7; D is perhaps TRBD2 (5 bases). The germline CDR1 and CDR2 sequences are LGHNA and YSLEER. V was clipped by 0 bases and J by 0 bases, with 21 bases between them. This CDR3 is 19 amino acids long.

This chain connects TRBV19 to TRBJ2-7; no reliable D call. V was shortened by 5 bases and J by 0 bases, with 11 bases between the two germline ends. Germline CDR1 and CDR2: LNHDA and SQIVND (reference sequence). The CDR3 extends over 14 amino acids. CDR3 in amino acids: CASSYYTDSYEQYF. CDR3 sequence (DNA): TGTGCCAGTAGTTATTATACAGACTCCTACGAGCAGTACTTC. Complete variable domain (other parts from reference TRBV19 and TRBJ2-7): DGGITQSPKYLFRKEGQNVTLSCEQNLNHDAMYWYRQDPGQGLRLIYYSQIVNDFQKGDIAEGYSVSREKKESFPLTVTSAQKNPTAFYLCASSYYTDSYEQYFGPGTRLTVT.

In its sample, this clone ranks as medium-sized. The chain employs TRBV5-4 and TRBJ1-2; tentative D call: TRBD1 (5 bases). From germline, CDR1 is SGHNT and CDR2 YYREEE (reference sequence). V lost 2 bases, J lost 0 bases, and 14 bases lay in between. The CDR3 runs to 16 residues. The CDR3 spells CASSFDDRHSNYGYTF. CDR3 nucleotides: TGTGCCAGCAGCTTTGATGACAGACACTCTAACTATGGCTACACCTTC.

V is TRBV6-5 and J is TRBJ1-2, with 7 bases that match TRBD1. The V segment lost 8 bases and the J segment 2 bases; nucleotides outside the gene matches: 8. The CDR3 is 14 residues long. Germline loops: CDR1 MNHEY, CDR2 SVGAGI. The CDR3 nucleotides are TGTGCCAGCCGACGGGACAGCGTGAACTATGGCTACACCTTC. Encoded protein: CASRRDSVNYGYTF.

V and J are TRBV9 and TRBJ2-3; D uncertain. V dropped 4 bases and J dropped 0 bases, with 9 bases sitting between them. Germline assignment: CDR1 SGDLS and CDR2 YYNGEE. The CDR3 loop spans 14 amino acids. This chain's CDR3 is CASSQLPSTDTQYF. DNA for the CDR3: TGTGCCAGCAGCCAACTCCCCAGCACAGATACGCAGTATTTT.

A note on this clone: Other DNA sequences in the same sample also yield this CDR3. This chain joins TRBV12-5 and TRBJ1-2; 7 bases are a match to TRBD1. V lost 6 bases, J lost 7 bases, and 2 bases stayed unmatched. The CDR3 is 11 amino acids. Germline lookup yields CDR1 LGHNT and CDR2 FRNRAP. The CDR3 spells CASGQGSGYTF. The CDR3 DNA is TGTGCTAGTGGACAGGGGTCTGGCTACACCTTC.

The chain couples TRBV7-2 to TRBJ1-3, with TRBD1 as a possible D gene (6 bases). Germline assignment: CDR1 SGHTA and CDR2 FQGNSA. V was clipped by 5 bases and J by 4 bases, with 15 bases between them. CDR3 size: 15 residues. The CDR3 sequence is CASSILTGSGNTIYF. The CDR3 DNA follows: TGTGCCAGCAGCATTCTTACAGGGTCAGGAAACACCATATATTTT.

Details on this clone: Other DNA sequences in this specimen translate into the identical CDR3. The J gene is TRBJ1-4, the V gene TRBV2; D gene ambiguous. The CDR3 runs to 13 residues. Germline CDR1 reads SNHLY; CDR2 reads FYNNEI. V was trimmed by 7 bases and J by 5 bases, leaving 11 bases between them. The CDR3 DNA sequence: TGTGCCAGCAATGGGCAGCTCAATGAAAAACTGTTTTTT. Translation gives CASNGQLNEKLFF.

This chain joins TRBV7-2 and TRBJ2-5; tentatively, D is TRBD2 (6 bases). The CDR3 is 15 residues long. Trimming removed 7 bases from V and 1 base from J, with 16 bases in between. Looked up from germline, CDR1 is SGHTA and CDR2 is FQGNSA. The CDR3 coding sequence is TGTGCCAGCATCCAGCTTCTGCGGGGCCAAGAGACCCAGTACTTC. Translating it yields CASIQLLRGQETQYF.

The rearrangement joins TRBV27 to TRBJ1-2; possibly TRBD1 for D (6 bases). Trimming took off 5 bases at V and 6 bases at J, with 16 bases between the two ends. The CDR3 spans 14 residues. The germline gives CDR1 MNHEY, CDR2 SMNVEV (reference sequence). The DNA for the CDR3 is TGTGCCAGCAGTCAAGGGAACAGGGCTAATGGCTACACCTTC. This translates into CASSQGNRANGYTF.

The chain combines TRBV18 with TRBJ2-7; D might be TRBD2 (8 bases). There are 15 residues in the CDR3. Trimming pared 3 bases from V and 6 bases from J, leaving 18 bases between. Per the germline V gene, CDR1 is KGHSH and CDR2 is LQKENI. The CDR3 bases are TGTGCCAGCTCACCTAGCGGGACAGCCGGGCGCGAGCAGTACTTC. Translated: CASSPSGTAGREQYF.

The chain joins TRBV6-1 to TRBJ2-2; 7 bases are shared with TRBD2. Germline V gene lookup returns CDR1 MNHNS and CDR2 SASEGT. CDR3 length: 16 residues. The junction had 12 bases not matched to a gene; V was cut back by 4 bases and J by 7 bases. The CDR3 sequence is CASSALGAGSFGELFF. The CDR3 DNA sequence: TGTGCCAGCAGTGCCCTCGGAGCGGGGAGTTTCGGGGAGCTGTTTTTT.

CDR3 coding DNA: TGTGCCAGCAGAGCTTCACGACTAGCGCACACCGGGGAGCTGTTTTTT. As protein: CASRASRLAHTGELFF. The rearrangement links TRBV2 to TRBJ2-2; the match to TRBD2 covers 8 bases. The V gene end was trimmed by 6 bases and the J gene end by 3 bases; junction bases not matched to a gene: 9. This CDR3 comprises 16 residues. Germline-derived CDR1 and CDR2 are SNHLY and FYNNEI.

The V and J genes are TRBV19 and TRBJ2-1; the D is unclear. CDR1 is LNHDA and CDR2 is SQIVND in the germline V gene (reference sequence). The CDR3 is 16 amino acids. Trimming cost V 1 base and J 0 bases, with 10 bases left between them. The CDR3 DNA is TGTGCCAGTAGTATAGGTCCCTTCCCCTCCTACAATGAGCAGTTCTTC. It is translated as CASSIGPFPSYNEQFF. Full variable domain (outside the CDR3, taken from reference TRBV19 and TRBJ2-1): DGGITQSPKYLFRKEGQNVTLSCEQNLNHDAMYWYRQDPGQGLRLIYYSQIVNDFQKGDIAEGYSVSREKKESFPLTVTSAQKNPTAFYLCASSIGPFPSYNEQFFGPGTRLTVL.

V is TRBV27 and J is TRBJ1-1; D perhaps matches TRBD1 (5 bases). The ends were cut back, 6 bases at V and 3 bases at J, with 14 bases in the middle. Per the germline V gene, CDR1 is MNHEY and CDR2 is SMNVEV (reference sequence). CDR3 length: 14 residues. CDR3 amino acids: CASRWLKGYTEAFF. CDR3 in DNA: TGTGCCAGCAGATGGCTTAAGGGGTACACTGAAGCTTTCTTT.

This clone was counted a few times. The gene calls are TRBV6-6 and TRBJ2-7; 8 bases are shared with TRBD2. The germline V gene has CDR1 MNHNY and CDR2 SVGAGI (reference sequence). V shed 5 bases, J shed 7 bases, and the junction held 16 bases outside the gene matches. This CDR3 comprises 16 residues. CDR3 region: CASSRMGTGGPGEQYF. The CDR3, as DNA: TGTGCCAGCAGTCGAATGGGAACGGGAGGGCCCGGAGAGCAGTACTTC.

V usage is TRBV6-1 and J usage is TRBJ2-7; 9 bases map to TRBD2. CDR1 is MNHNS and CDR2 is SASEGT in the germline V gene. Trimming cost V 6 bases and J 6 bases; bases outside gene matches: 12. CDR3 length equals 15 residues. The DNA of the CDR3 is TGTGCCAGCAGCGTCGAATCCGGGACTAGCTTCGAGCAGTACTTC. Amino acids: CASSVESGTSFEQYF.

The chain is built from TRBV30 and TRBJ1-3; 11 nucleotides match TRBD1. Germline CDR1 reads GTSNPN; CDR2 reads SVGIG (reference sequence). The junction had 6 bases not matched to a gene; V was cut back by 5 bases and J by 3 bases. The CDR3 consists of 15 residues. The CDR3 sequence: CAWRTGGVGGNTIYF. The CDR3 DNA reads TGTGCCTGGCGGACAGGGGGCGTGGGTGGAAACACCATATATTTT.

V usage is TRBV5-1 and J usage is TRBJ2-3, with unresolved D. The V gene's germline CDR1 is SGHRS and CDR2 YFSETQ. The germline V and J ends were trimmed by 1 base and 3 bases, with 9 bases remaining between them. The CDR3 length is 14 residues. The CDR3 sequence: CASSLNAGTDTQYF. In nucleotides, the CDR3 is TGCGCCAGCAGCTTGAATGCCGGGACAGATACGCAGTATTTT.